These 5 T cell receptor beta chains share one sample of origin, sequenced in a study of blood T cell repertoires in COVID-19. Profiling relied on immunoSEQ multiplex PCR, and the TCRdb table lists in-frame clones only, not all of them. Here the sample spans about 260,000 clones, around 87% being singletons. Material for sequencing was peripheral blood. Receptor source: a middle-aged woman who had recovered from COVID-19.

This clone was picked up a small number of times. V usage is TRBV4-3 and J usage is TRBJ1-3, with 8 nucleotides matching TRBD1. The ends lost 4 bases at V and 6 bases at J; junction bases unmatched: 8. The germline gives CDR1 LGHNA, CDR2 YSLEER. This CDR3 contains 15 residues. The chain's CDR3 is CASSRRTGYENTIYF. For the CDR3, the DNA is TGCGCCAGCAGCCGTCGGACAGGGTACGAAAACACCATATATTTT.

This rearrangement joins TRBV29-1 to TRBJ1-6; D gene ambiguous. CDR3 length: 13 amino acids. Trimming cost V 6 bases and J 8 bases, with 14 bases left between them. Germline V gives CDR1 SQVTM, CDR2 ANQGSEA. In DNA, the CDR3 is TGCAGCGTGCGGAGGTGGGAAGATTCACCCCTCCACTTT. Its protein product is CSVRRWEDSPLHF. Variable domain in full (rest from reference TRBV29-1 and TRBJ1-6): SAVISQKPSRDICQRGTSLTIQCQVDSQVTMMFWYRQQPGQSLTLIATANQGSEATYESGFVIDKFPISRPNLTFSTLTVSNMSPEDSSIYLCSVRRWEDSPLHFGNGTRLTVT.

CDR3 nucleotides: TGTGCCAGCAGACGCTCCCCGGGCACTGAAGCTTTCTTT. Translated, it gives CASRRSPGTEAFF. The chain couples TRBV7-8 to TRBJ1-1; D unresolved. Germline assignment: CDR1 SGHVS and CDR2 FQNEAQ. The CDR3 length is 13 residues. Trimming removed 6 bases at V and 4 bases at J, with 12 bases between.

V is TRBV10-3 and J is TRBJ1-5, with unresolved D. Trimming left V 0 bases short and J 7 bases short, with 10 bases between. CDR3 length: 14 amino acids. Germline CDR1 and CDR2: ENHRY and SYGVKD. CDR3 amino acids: CAISESIPGQPQHF. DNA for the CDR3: TGTGCCATCAGTGAGTCGATCCCCGGGCAGCCCCAGCATTTT.

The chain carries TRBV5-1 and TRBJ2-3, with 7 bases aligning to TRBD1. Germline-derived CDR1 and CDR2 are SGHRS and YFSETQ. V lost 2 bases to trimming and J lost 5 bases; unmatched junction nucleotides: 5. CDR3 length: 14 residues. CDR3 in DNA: TGCGCCAGCAGCTTCGGGACAGAAGGAGATACGCAGTATTTT. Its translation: CASSFGTEGDTQYF.